This entry lists 9 T cell receptor beta chains sequenced from one sample in a study of neurological immune-mediated disorders. TCRdb re-derived calls from the 5' RACE reads in MiXCR, one entry per CDR3 protein. The repertoire holds about 65,000 distinct CDR3 sequences, with approximately 3.7% as singletons. The sequenced sample consisted of PBMCs. The receptors here all came from a man in his fifties or sixties with multiple sclerosis.

This clonotype was seen at least ten times. The chain joins TRBV5-6 to TRBJ2-7; 7 bases align to TRBD1. Germline lookup yields CDR1 SGHDT and CDR2 YYEEEE. V shed 5 bases and J 2 bases; nucleotides not matched to a gene: 16. The length of the CDR3 is 17 residues. The DNA for the CDR3 is TGTGCCAGCAGGCCTTCTTGGGCAGGGGGAAGTCCCTACGAGCAGTACTTC. It codes for CASRPSWAGGSPYEQYF.

This clonotype was detected ten times or more. CDR3 in amino acids: CASSSGWGTEYTGELFF. CDR3 coding DNA: TGCGCCAGCAGCTCCGGTTGGGGGACAGAGTACACCGGGGAGCTGTTTTTT. This chain joins TRBV5-1 and TRBJ2-2, with 7 bases that match TRBD1. The V segment lost 3 bases and the J segment 3 bases; nucleotides outside the gene matches: 11. The CDR3 runs to 17 residues. Per the germline V gene, CDR1 is SGHRS and CDR2 is YFSETQ.

This clonotype was seen repeatedly, ten times or more. V is TRBV4-1 and J is TRBJ2-7, with 7 bases that match TRBD2. Per germline, CDR1 MGHRA and CDR2 YSYEKL. J lost 0 bases, V lost 2 bases, and 10 bases had no gene match. This CDR3 comprises 17 residues. In DNA, the CDR3 is TGCGCCAGCAGCCAAACCCCTAGCGGACGATACTCCTACGAGCAGTACTTC. It is translated as CASSQTPSGRYSYEQYF.

This clonotype was picked up many times. The V gene is TRBV6-4, the J gene TRBJ2-3, with 8 bases identical to TRBD2. This CDR3 comprises 14 residues. The V segment lost 3 bases and the J segment 5 bases; nucleotides outside the gene matches: 4. Germline V CDR1 and CDR2: MRHNA, SNTAGT. DNA for the CDR3: TGTGCCAGCAGTGAGACTAGCGTGGTAGATACGCAGTATTTT. It translates to CASSETSVVDTQYF.

There are a few counts of this clonotype. The junction departs from germline at one end; a sequencing error may be responsible. This chain connects TRBV10-2 to TRBJ1-5; D is unresolved. CDR3 length: 12 residues. Germline V gene data show CDR1 as WSHSY and CDR2 as SAAADI. The CDR3 region has the DNA TGCGCCAGCACTTCTGGGGAACAGCCCCAGAATTTT. Residues: CASTSGEQPQNF.

The sample holds a few counts of this clonotype. The gene calls are TRBV7-9 and TRBJ1-1, with D possibly being TRBD1 (6 bases). Trimming stripped 4 bases from V and 1 base from J, with 10 bases between. This CDR3 is built from 14 residues. Per germline, CDR1 SEHNR and CDR2 FQNEAQ (reference sequence). In DNA form, the CDR3 reads TGTGCCAGCAGCTCGGGACAACCGAACACTGAAGCTTTCTTT. Amino acids: CASSSGQPNTEAFF.

This clonotype was recorded at least ten times. V is TRBV11-2 and J is TRBJ2-1; a weak D match, TRBD1 (6 bases). The CDR3 covers 14 residues. The V end was cut by 6 bases, the J end by 8 bases, with 17 bases between. Germline CDR1 is SGHAT and CDR2 is FQNNGV. The CDR3, as DNA: TGTGCCAGCAGTCTAGGGGGTAGCAGCTATGAGCAGTTCTTC. Amino acid sequence: CASSLGGSSYEQFF.

This clonotype was recorded at least ten times. V is TRBV5-6 and J is TRBJ2-5; TRBD1 matches at 11 bases. This CDR3 has 14 residues. V gave up 0 bases and J gave up 9 bases; unmatched junction bases: 4. The V gene's germline CDR1 is SGHDT and CDR2 YYEEEE. The CDR3 sequence is CASSLAGQGVSQYF. The CDR3 nucleotides are TGTGCCAGCAGCTTGGCGGGACAGGGGGTGTCCCAGTACTTC.

This clonotype occurred many times. This chain joins TRBV5-1 and TRBJ2-5; 7 nucleotides agree with TRBD1. Germline loops: CDR1 SGHRS, CDR2 YFSETQ. The CDR3 has 14 residues. V was clipped by 0 bases and J by 5 bases; unmatched bases: 4. Here the CDR3 reads CASSLETGRETQYF. CDR3 DNA: TGCGCCAGCAGCTTGGAGACAGGGCGGGAGACCCAGTACTTC.